Listed below are T cell receptor beta chains from one sample, sequenced in a study of CDR3 diversity in severe acne. TCRdb analysed the PCR reads with MiXCR anew, one entry per CDR3 protein. The sample lists some 85,000 distinct CDR3 sequences, roughly 49% occurring once. The sequencing sample was made of blood. The receptors shown here come from a male donor with severe acne vulgaris. The CDR3 runs from the conserved cysteine through the conserved F or W. Each record gives: J gene, clone size, D gene, V gene, CDR3 DNA, CDR3 protein. The D gene is left open where the match is weak. Expanded clones are given a class, and other clones once, few, many or no size at all.

J: TRBJ1-1
size: -
D: TRBD1
V: TRBV9
DNA: TGTGCCAGCAGCCCGGACAGGGAGAACACTGAAGCTTTCTTT
CDR3: CASSPDRENTEAFF

J: TRBJ2-5
size: -
D: TRBD1
V: TRBV7-8
DNA: TGTGCCAGCAAGGACAGGGTTATTGAGACCCAGTACTTC
CDR3: CASKDRVIETQYF

J: TRBJ2-7
size: -
D: TRBD2
V: TRBV20-1
DNA: TGCAGTGCTACTAAAGGGACTAGCGGGAGTTTAAACGAGCAGTACTTC
CDR3: CSATKGTSGSLNEQYF

J: TRBJ2-7
size: -
D: TRBD2
V: TRBV29-1
DNA: TGCAGCGTGATAGCGGGAGACAGCTACGAGCAGTACTTC
CDR3: CSVIAGDSYEQYF

J: TRBJ1-2
size: -
D: -
V: TRBV20-1
DNA: TGCAGTGCTAGAGACCCGGGTACGCAAGCTAACTATGGCTACACCTTC
CDR3: CSARDPGTQANYGYTF

J: TRBJ1-1
size: -
D: -
V: TRBV7-9
DNA: TGTGCCAGCAGCCAAGGACATAGGGAAGCTTTCTTT
CDR3: CASSQGHREAFF

J: TRBJ2-7
size: -
D: -
V: TRBV7-9
DNA: TGTGCCAGCAGACTCAGCCTAGGCCCAACCTACGAGCAGTACTTC
CDR3: CASRLSLGPTYEQYF

J: TRBJ2-7
size: -
D: -
V: TRBV18
DNA: TGTGCCAGCTCACCAGGCGAGTTCTCCTACGAGCAGTACTTC
CDR3: CASSPGEFSYEQYF

J: TRBJ2-2
size: -
D: TRBD2
V: TRBV18
DNA: TGTGCCAGCCCACTCCAGGCTAGCGGGAACACCGGGGAGCTGTTTTTT
CDR3: CASPLQASGNTGELFF

J: TRBJ2-7
size: -
D: -
V: TRBV9
DNA: TGTGCCAGCAGCGTAGCGGACACCCACTACGAGCAGTACTTC
CDR3: CASSVADTHYEQYF

J: TRBJ1-6
size: medium-sized
D: -
V: TRBV6-1
DNA: TGTGCCAGCAGTGGGAGGGCGGGGGACTCACCCCTCCACTTT
CDR3: CASSGRAGDSPLHF

J: TRBJ2-1
size: -
D: -
V: TRBV12-3/TRBV12-4
DNA: TGTGCCAGCAGCGACCGGGTCCTGGGACAGTTCTTC
CDR3: CASSDRVLGQFF

J: TRBJ2-2
size: once
D: -
V: TRBV10-3
DNA: TGTGCCACGAGAATAACAGAGAACACCGGGGAGCTGTTTTTT
CDR3: CATRITENTGELFF

J: TRBJ2-7
size: once
D: TRBD1
V: TRBV6-1
DNA: TGTGCCAGCAGTGAAGAGGGGGCACAGGGACCAGTCTACGAGCAGTACTTC
CDR3: CASSEEGAQGPVYEQYF

J: TRBJ2-2
size: -
D: -
V: TRBV28
DNA: TGTGCCAGCATCAAGACTTCAACCGGGGAGCTGTTTTTT
CDR3: CASIKTSTGELFF

J: TRBJ2-7
size: -
D: TRBD2
V: TRBV7-9
DNA: TGTGCCAGCAGCTTAGTAGGCCTAGCGGAGGACGAGCAGTACTTC
CDR3: CASSLVGLAEDEQYF

J: TRBJ1-2
size: -
D: TRBD1
V: TRBV3-1
DNA: TGTGCCAGCAGCCTTCTAACGGGACAGGGGTATGGCTACACCTTC
CDR3: CASSLLTGQGYGYTF

J: TRBJ1-3
size: many
D: -
V: TRBV5-8
DNA: TGTGCCAGCAGCTTGCACTCAGCCTCTGGAAACACCATATATTTT
CDR3: CASSLHSASGNTIYF

J: TRBJ2-7
size: -
D: -
V: TRBV19
DNA: TGTGCCAGCAGCCACGACGGACAGTACTTC
CDR3: CASSHDGQYF

J: TRBJ2-5
size: -
D: -
V: TRBV7-9
DNA: TGTGCCAGCAGCTTAGACTGGACAACGCAGGAGACCCAGTACTTC
CDR3: CASSLDWTTQETQYF

J: TRBJ1-2
size: -
D: TRBD1
V: TRBV7-9
DNA: TGTGCCAGCAGCTTGTGGCGGACAGGGATCTATGGCTACACCTTC
CDR3: CASSLWRTGIYGYTF

J: TRBJ1-2
size: -
D: -
V: TRBV28
DNA: TGTGCCAGCAGTTTGGGAAGCGACTATGGCTACACCTTC
CDR3: CASSLGSDYGYTF

J: TRBJ2-1
size: -
D: -
V: TRBV7-2
DNA: TGTGCCAGCAGGGGGGGTGAGCAGTTCTTC
CDR3: CASRGGEQFF

J: TRBJ1-1
size: few
D: -
V: TRBV7-9
DNA: TGTGCCAGCAGCTCTGGGGGCTCTGAAGCTTTCTTT
CDR3: CASSSGGSEAFF

J: TRBJ2-3
size: many
D: -
V: TRBV5-4
DNA: TGTGCCAGCAGCTTGGGATCCTTGGCAGACACAGATACGCAGTATTTT
CDR3: CASSLGSLADTDTQYF

J: TRBJ1-1
size: few
D: -
V: TRBV4-1
DNA: TGCGCCAGCAGCCAAGGGTCGCAGGGGAGGGCTGAAGCTTTCTTT
CDR3: CASSQGSQGRAEAFF

J: TRBJ1-1
size: -
D: TRBD1
V: TRBV19
DNA: TGTGCCAGTAGTATAGGGAGGACAGGGGATAAGATGTCTCACACTGAAGCTTTCTTT
CDR3: CASSIGRTGDKMSHTEAFF

J: TRBJ2-5
size: -
D: -
V: TRBV2
DNA: TGTGCCAGCATGGAAGGACAGAGCCAAGAGACCCAGTACTTC
CDR3: CASMEGQSQETQYF

J: TRBJ2-1
size: medium-sized
D: TRBD1
V: TRBV19
DNA: TGTGCCAGTCAATTCAACAGGGGGCTTAATGAGCAGTTCTTC
CDR3: CASQFNRGLNEQFF

J: TRBJ1-5
size: -
D: -
V: TRBV20-1
DNA: TGCAGTGCTAGAGAAGAAGGGAGGGGCGGTCAGCCCCAGCATTTT
CDR3: CSAREEGRGGQPQHF

J: TRBJ1-2
size: few
D: TRBD1
V: TRBV7-8
DNA: TGTGCCAGCAGCTTTACAGGGGGCCGGACGTATGGCTACACCTTC
CDR3: CASSFTGGRTYGYTF

J: TRBJ2-2
size: few
D: TRBD1
V: TRBV2
DNA: TGTGCCAGCTCGGGACAGGGGTACACCGGGGAGCTGTTTTTT
CDR3: CASSGQGYTGELFF

J: TRBJ1-1
size: -
D: -
V: TRBV10-3
DNA: TGTGCCACCCTGGACGTCCAGATGAACACTGAAGCTTTCTTT
CDR3: CATLDVQMNTEAFF

J: TRBJ2-1
size: many
D: TRBD2
V: TRBV10-3
DNA: TGTGCCATCAGTGCCGCGGGAGGGTCCGATGAGCAGTTCTTC
CDR3: CAISAAGGSDEQFF

J: TRBJ2-5
size: many
D: -
V: TRBV29-1
DNA: TGCAGCGTTGTAGGGGAAGAGACCCAGTACTTC
CDR3: CSVVGEETQYF

J: TRBJ2-1
size: -
D: TRBD2
V: TRBV6-5
DNA: TGTGCCAGCAGGGCGGGGGGGCGCAATGAGCAGTTCTTC
CDR3: CASRAGGRNEQFF

J: TRBJ2-6
size: -
D: -
V: TRBV15
DNA: TGTGCCACCAGCAGAACCGATGGCTCTGGGGCCAACGTCCTGACTTTC
CDR3: CATSRTDGSGANVLTF

J: TRBJ1-5
size: -
D: TRBD1
V: TRBV25-1
DNA: TGTGCCAGCAGTGAGGGGGGGATGGGACAGATAAATCAGCCCCAGCATTTT
CDR3: CASSEGGMGQINQPQHF

J: TRBJ1-3
size: -
D: -
V: TRBV28
DNA: TGTGCCAGCAGTCCGGACTCCTCTGGAAACACCATATATTTT
CDR3: CASSPDSSGNTIYF

J: TRBJ1-5
size: many
D: TRBD1
V: TRBV7-2
DNA: TGTGCCAGCAGCTTGGGACAGGTTAGCAATCAGCCCCAGCATTTT
CDR3: CASSLGQVSNQPQHF

J: TRBJ1-1
size: few
D: -
V: TRBV6-1
DNA: TGTGCCAGCGACCGAGAGATTATGATGAACACTGAAGCTTTCTTT
CDR3: CASDREIMMNTEAFF

J: TRBJ1-5
size: few
D: TRBD1
V: TRBV15
DNA: TGTGCCACCAGCACCGACAGGGGGAATCAGCCCCAGCATTTT
CDR3: CATSTDRGNQPQHF

J: TRBJ1-6
size: -
D: -
V: TRBV10-2
DNA: TGCGCCAGCAGTGATCGCCAGGGCTATTCACCCCTCCACTTT
CDR3: CASSDRQGYSPLHF

J: TRBJ2-2
size: many
D: -
V: TRBV24-1
DNA: TGTGCCACCAGTGATTTGCAGGGGAACACCGGGGAGCTGTTTTTT
CDR3: CATSDLQGNTGELFF

J: TRBJ2-7
size: -
D: -
V: TRBV27
DNA: TGTGCCAGCAGTTACGGGGACGGCTGCGAGCAGTACTTC
CDR3: CASSYGDGCEQYF

J: TRBJ2-3
size: many
D: TRBD2
V: TRBV19
DNA: TGTGCCAGTAGCTTCCTAGCGGGGGGCGAAGGCACAGATACGCAGTATTTT
CDR3: CASSFLAGGEGTDTQYF

J: TRBJ2-2
size: few
D: -
V: TRBV24-1
DNA: TGTGCCACCAGTGATCCGACAGGAACAACCTACACCGGGGAGCTGTTTTTT
CDR3: CATSDPTGTTYTGELFF